The 10 T cell receptor beta chains below all came from one sample that was sequenced in a study of beta chain bispecific antibodies for T cell cancers. Findings and caveats of the study: Most targeted TRBV signal came from the leukemia cell line cells, not normal T cells.

Expansion lasted around 3 days, with either anti-CD3 antibody OKT3 or CD3/CD28 beads. TCRdb reprocessed the 5' RACE reads via MiXCR and lists one record per CDR3 protein. The top ten clones hold about 7% of a sample with 17,000 or so distinct CDR3 sequences, about 2.2% of them seen once. No antigens are known for them. Sequencing used healthy donor T cells cultured with leukemia cells. The receptor set was obtained from a human donor in good health. Some clones in this sample may be carry-over from other donors' samples.

The table lists this clonotype with many counts. The rearrangement uses TRBV11-2 and TRBJ2-1; the D call may be TRBD1 or TRBD2 (5 bases each). V lost 1 base and J lost 4, with 11 bases in between. There are 15 residues in the CDR3. Per germline, CDR1 SGHAT and CDR2 FQNNGV. The chain's CDR3 is CASSLGGRLYNEQFF. In DNA form, the CDR3 reads TGTGCCAGCAGCTTAGGGGGACGGCTGTACAATGAGCAGTTCTTC.

This clonotype was seen many times. The CDR3 DNA follows: TGTGCCAGCAGTTCCGGGACAGGGAATAATTCACCCCTCCACTTT. Encoded protein: CASSSGTGNNSPLHF. V gene TRBV6-5 combines with J gene TRBJ1-6; 9 nucleotides agree with TRBD1. This CDR3 is built from 15 residues. CDR1 and CDR2 from the germline V gene are MNHEY and SVGAGI. J lost 5 bases, V lost 4 bases, and 3 bases had no gene match.

This clonotype was picked up many times. The genes are TRBV11-2 and TRBJ2-5, with TRBD2 matching over 7 bases. The CDR3 runs 13 residues. Trimming removed 8 bases from V and 3 bases from J; junction bases left unmatched: 6. Per germline, CDR1 SGHAT and CDR2 FQNNGV. CDR3 in DNA: TGTGCCAGCCTCGGGCTAGCGGAAGAGACCCAGTACTTC. It specifies CASLGLAEETQYF.

This clonotype occurred many times. The chain combines TRBV15 with TRBJ1-1, with D unclear. The CDR3 totals 13 residues. V was pared by 5 bases and J by 4 bases, with 11 bases between. Germline CDR1 is LNHNV and CDR2 is YYDKDF (reference sequence). The CDR3 protein is CATSLRLSTEAFF. In nucleotides, the CDR3 is TGTGCCACCAGCCTCCGGCTGTCCACTGAAGCTTTCTTT.

There are many counts of this clonotype. This chain joins TRBV5-1 and TRBJ1-5; possibly TRBD1 for D (6 bases). V was pared by 0 bases and J by 3 bases, with 19 bases between. CDR1 and CDR2 (germline): SGHRS, YFSETQ. The CDR3 is 18 residues long. This chain's CDR3 is CASSLDNRVGPHNQPQHF. The CDR3 nucleotides are TGCGCCAGCAGCTTGGATAACAGGGTCGGCCCCCACAATCAGCCCCAGCATTTT.

In its sample, this clonotype was seen many times. This chain uses TRBV6-5 with TRBJ2-3, with TRBD1 matching over 10 bases. Germline lookup yields CDR1 MNHEY and CDR2 SVGAGI. This CDR3 spans 19 amino acids. The V segment lost 0 bases and the J segment 1 base; nucleotides outside the gene matches: 10. The CDR3 sequence is CASSYSLPGGTGGTDTQYF. CDR3 bases: TGTGCCAGCAGTTACTCGTTGCCCGGTGGGACAGGGGGCACAGATACGCAGTATTTT.

This clonotype showed up many times. The rearrangement uses TRBV28 and TRBJ1-1; D is ambiguous. Germline-derived CDR1 and CDR2 are MDHEN and SYDVKM. The CDR3 totals 14 residues. V was trimmed by 1 base and J by 1 base, leaving 7 bases between them. CDR3 region: CASSLSAWNTEAFF. CDR3 sequence (DNA): TGTGCCAGCAGTTTATCAGCGTGGAACACTGAAGCTTTCTTT.

By its share, this clonotype is medium-sized. The V gene is TRBV5-1, the J gene TRBJ2-7, with D uncertain. Germline lookup yields CDR1 SGHRS and CDR2 YFSETQ. The V gene lost 7 bases and the J gene lost 1 base, with 12 bases spanning the gap. The CDR3 consists of 13 residues. For the CDR3, the DNA is TGCGCCAGCCGAAACTCCAGATCCTACGAGCAGTACTTC. Translating it yields CASRNSRSYEQYF.

This clonotype was counted at least ten times. The genes are TRBV3-1 and TRBJ2-7; 7 positions match TRBD2. Germline values: CDR1 LGHDT, CDR2 YNNKEL (reference sequence). V dropped 3 bases and J dropped 5; count of bases not matched to a gene: 7. This CDR3 comprises 14 residues. The CDR3 nucleotides read TGTGCCAGCAGCCATTGGGACTATGACCACGAGCAGTACTTC. It yields the protein CASSHWDYDHEQYF.

This clonotype was found many times. This rearrangement joins TRBV10-1 to TRBJ2-7; D is uncertain. Deletions cut 7 bases from V and 0 bases from J, with 13 bases between. CDR3 length equals 14 residues. Germline CDR1 WNHNN, CDR2 SYGVQD (reference sequence). This chain's CDR3 is CASTPATDSYEQYF. CDR3 bases: TGCGCCAGCACCCCCGCGACGGACTCCTACGAGCAGTACTTC.